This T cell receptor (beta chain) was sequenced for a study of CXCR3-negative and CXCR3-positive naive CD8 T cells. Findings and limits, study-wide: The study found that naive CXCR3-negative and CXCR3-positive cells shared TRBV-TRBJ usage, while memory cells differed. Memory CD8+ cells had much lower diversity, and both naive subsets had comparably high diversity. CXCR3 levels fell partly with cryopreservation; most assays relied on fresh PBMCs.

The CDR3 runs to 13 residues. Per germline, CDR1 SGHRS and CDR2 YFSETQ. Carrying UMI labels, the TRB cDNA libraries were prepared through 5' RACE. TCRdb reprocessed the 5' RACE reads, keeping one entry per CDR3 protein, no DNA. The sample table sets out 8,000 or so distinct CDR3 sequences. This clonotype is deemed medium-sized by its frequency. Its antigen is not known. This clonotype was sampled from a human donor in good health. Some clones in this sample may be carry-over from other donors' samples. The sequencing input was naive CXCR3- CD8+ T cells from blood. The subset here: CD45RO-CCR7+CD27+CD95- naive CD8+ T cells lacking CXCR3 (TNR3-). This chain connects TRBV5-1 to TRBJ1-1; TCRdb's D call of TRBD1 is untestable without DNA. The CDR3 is CASSLVSGSEAFF.